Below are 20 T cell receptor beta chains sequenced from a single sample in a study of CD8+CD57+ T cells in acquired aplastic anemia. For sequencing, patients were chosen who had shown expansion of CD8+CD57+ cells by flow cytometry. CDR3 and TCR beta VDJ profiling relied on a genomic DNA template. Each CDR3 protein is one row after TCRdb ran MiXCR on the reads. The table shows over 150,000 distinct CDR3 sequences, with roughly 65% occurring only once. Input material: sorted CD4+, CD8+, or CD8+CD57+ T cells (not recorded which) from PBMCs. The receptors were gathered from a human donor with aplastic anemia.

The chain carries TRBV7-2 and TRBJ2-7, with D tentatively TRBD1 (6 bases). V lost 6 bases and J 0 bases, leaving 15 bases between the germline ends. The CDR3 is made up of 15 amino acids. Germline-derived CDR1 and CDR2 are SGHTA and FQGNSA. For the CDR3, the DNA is TGTGCCAGCAGTGACTGCGAGACAGGCTCCTACGAGCAGTACTTC. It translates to CASSDCETGSYEQYF.

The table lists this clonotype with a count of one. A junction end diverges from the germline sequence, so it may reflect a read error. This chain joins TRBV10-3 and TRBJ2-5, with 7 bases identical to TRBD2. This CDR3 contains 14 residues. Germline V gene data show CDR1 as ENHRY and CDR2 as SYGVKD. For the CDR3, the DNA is TGTGCCAGCAGTTACTCGATGGGGGGGGAGACCCAGTACTTC. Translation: CASSYSMGGETQYF.

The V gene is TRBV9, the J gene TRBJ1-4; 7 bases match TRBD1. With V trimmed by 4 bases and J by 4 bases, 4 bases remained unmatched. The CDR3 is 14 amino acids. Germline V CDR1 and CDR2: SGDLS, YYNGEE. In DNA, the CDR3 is TGTGCCAGCAGCAACGGGGACAGTAATGAAAAACTGTTTTTT. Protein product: CASSNGDSNEKLFF.

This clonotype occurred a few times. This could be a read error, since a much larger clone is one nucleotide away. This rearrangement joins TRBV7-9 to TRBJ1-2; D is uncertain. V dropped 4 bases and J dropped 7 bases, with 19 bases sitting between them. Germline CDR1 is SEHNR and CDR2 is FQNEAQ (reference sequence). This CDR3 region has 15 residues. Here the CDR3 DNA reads TGTGCCAGCAGCTCAAGCAGCATTAAGAGTAGTGGCTACACCTTC. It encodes CASSSSSIKSSGYTF.

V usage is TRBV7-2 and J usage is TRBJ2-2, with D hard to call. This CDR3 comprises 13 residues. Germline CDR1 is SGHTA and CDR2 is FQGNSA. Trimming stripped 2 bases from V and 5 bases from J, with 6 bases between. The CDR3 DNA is TGTGCCAGCAGCTTAACGAGGACCGGGGAGCTGTTTTTT. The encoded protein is CASSLTRTGELFF.

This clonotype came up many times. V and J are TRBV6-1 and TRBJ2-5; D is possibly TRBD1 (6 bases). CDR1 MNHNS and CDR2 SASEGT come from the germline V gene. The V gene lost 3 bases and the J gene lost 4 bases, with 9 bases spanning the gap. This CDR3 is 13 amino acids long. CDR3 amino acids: CASSDRGAETQYF. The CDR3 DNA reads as TGTGCCAGCAGTGACAGGGGCGCAGAGACCCAGTACTTC.

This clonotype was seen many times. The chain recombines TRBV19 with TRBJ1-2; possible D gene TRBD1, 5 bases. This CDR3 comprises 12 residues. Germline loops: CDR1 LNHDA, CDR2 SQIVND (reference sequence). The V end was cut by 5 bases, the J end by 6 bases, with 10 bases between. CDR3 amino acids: CASSSWTHGYTF. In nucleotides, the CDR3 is TGTGCCAGTAGTTCATGGACACATGGCTACACCTTC.

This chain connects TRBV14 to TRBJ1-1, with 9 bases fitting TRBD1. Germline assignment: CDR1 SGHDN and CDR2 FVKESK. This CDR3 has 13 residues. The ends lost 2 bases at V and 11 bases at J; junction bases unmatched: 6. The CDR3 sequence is CASSQSTGGGAFF. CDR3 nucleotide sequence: TGTGCCAGCAGCCAATCGACAGGGGGTGGTGCTTTCTTT.

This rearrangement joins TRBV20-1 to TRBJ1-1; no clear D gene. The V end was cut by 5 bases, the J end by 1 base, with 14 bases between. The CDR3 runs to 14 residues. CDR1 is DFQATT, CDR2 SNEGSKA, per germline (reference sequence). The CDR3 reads CSAHPGSTNTEAFF. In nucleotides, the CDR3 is TGCAGTGCTCATCCCGGGTCAACGAACACTGAAGCTTTCTTT.

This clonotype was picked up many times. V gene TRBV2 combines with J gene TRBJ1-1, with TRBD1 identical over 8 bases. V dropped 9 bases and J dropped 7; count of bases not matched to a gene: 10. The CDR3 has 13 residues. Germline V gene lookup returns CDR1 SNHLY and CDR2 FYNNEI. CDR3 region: CARSQGATVEAFF. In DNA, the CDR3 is TGTGCCAGGAGCCAGGGGGCGACGGTTGAAGCTTTCTTT.

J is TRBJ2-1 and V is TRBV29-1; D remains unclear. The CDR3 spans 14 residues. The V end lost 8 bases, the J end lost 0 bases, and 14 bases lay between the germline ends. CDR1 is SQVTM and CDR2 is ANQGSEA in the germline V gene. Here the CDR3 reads CSPFPLCSYNEQFF. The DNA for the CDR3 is TGCAGCCCCTTCCCACTGTGCTCCTACAATGAGCAGTTCTTC.

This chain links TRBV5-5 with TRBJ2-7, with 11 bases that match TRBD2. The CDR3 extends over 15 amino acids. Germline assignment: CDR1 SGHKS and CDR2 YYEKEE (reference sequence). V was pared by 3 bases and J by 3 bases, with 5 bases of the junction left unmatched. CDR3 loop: CASSWGLADLYEQYF. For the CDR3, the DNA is TGTGCCAGCAGCTGGGGACTAGCGGACCTCTACGAGCAGTACTTC.

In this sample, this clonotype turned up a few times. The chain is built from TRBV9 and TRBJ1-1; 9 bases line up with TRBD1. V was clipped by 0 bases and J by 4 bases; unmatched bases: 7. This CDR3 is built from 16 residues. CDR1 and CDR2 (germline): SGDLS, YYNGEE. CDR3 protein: CASSVVTGGGGTEAFF. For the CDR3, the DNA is TGTGCCAGCAGCGTAGTGACAGGGGGAGGGGGCACTGAAGCTTTCTTT.

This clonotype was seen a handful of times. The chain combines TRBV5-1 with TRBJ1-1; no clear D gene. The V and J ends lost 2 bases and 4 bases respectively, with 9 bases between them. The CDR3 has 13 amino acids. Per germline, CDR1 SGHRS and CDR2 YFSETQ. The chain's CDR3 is CASSFDLGTEAFF. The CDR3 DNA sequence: TGCGCCAGCAGCTTTGATTTGGGCACTGAAGCTTTCTTT.

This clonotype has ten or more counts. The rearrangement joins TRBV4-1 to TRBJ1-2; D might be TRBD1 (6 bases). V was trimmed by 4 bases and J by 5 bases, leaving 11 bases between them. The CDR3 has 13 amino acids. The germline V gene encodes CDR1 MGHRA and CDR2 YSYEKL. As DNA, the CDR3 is TGCGCCAGCAGCCCTGCCGGACAGTATGGCTACACCTTC. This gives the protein CASSPAGQYGYTF.

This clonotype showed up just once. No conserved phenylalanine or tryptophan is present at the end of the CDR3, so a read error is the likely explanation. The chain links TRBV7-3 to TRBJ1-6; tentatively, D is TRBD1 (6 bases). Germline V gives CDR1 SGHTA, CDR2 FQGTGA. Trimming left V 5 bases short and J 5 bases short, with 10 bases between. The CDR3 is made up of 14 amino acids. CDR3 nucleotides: TGTGCCAGCAGCCATACAGGGAATAATTCACCCCTCCACTGT. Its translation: CASSHTGNNSPLHC.

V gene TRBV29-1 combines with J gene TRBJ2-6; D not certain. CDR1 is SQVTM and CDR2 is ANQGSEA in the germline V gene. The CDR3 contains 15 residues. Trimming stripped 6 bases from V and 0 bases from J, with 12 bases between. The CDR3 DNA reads TGCAGCGTGGCAGATTACAGCTCTGGGGCCAACGTCCTGACTTTC. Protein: CSVADYSSGANVLTF.

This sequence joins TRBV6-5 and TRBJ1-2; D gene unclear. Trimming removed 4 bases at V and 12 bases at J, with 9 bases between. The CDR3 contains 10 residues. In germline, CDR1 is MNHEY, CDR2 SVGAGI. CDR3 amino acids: CASSFDGNTF. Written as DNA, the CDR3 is TGTGCCAGCAGTTTCGACGGAAACACCTTC.

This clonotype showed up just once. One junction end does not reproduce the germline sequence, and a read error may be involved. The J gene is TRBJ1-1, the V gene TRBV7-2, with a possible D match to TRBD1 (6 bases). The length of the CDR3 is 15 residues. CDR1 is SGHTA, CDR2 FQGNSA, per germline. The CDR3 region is CVSSLGGHMNTEAFF. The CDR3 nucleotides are TGTGTCAGCAGCTTAGGGGGGCACATGAACACTGAAGCTTTCTTT. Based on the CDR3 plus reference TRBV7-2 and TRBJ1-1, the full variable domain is GAGVSQSPSNKVTEKGKDVELRCDPISGHTALYWYRQSLGQGLEFLIYFQGNSAPDKSGLPSDRFSAERTGGSVSTLTIQRTQQEDSAVYLCVSSLGGHMNTEAFFGQGTRLTVV.

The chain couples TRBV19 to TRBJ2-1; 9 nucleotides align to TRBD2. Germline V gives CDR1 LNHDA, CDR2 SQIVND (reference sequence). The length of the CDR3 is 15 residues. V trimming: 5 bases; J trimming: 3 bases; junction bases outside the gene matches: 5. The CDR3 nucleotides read TGTGCCAGTAGTTGGGCTAGCGGGGACTACAATGAGCAGTTCTTC. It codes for CASSWASGDYNEQFF.